This TCR beta chain was recorded in a study of tumor-infiltrating lymphocytes in primary liver carcinoma. The overall study: Spanning 30 to 69 years of age, the patients were men and women. Study-level findings and limits: The proportion of top clones found throughout all five tumor regions was only about 7-24%.

The investigators made TCR beta cDNA from about 500 ng total RNA, using a constant-region primer. The TCR beta library was amplified through three nested multiplex PCR rounds in a modified ARM-PCR procedure. The first two PCR rounds, around 10 cycles each, used TRBV1-TRBV30 forward primers and a C-beta reverse primer. TCRdb re-called the multiplex PCR reads with MiXCR, one entry per CDR3 protein. The sample shows about 120,000 distinct CDR3 sequences, around two thirds of them seen only once. The study co-extracted DNA and RNA from around 20-30 mg of unsorted bulk tissue. Subjects presented with primary liver carcinoma managed by surgical resection. This CDR3 comprises 13 residues. Trimming took off 7 bases at V and 3 bases at J, with 11 bases between the two ends. Germline assignment: CDR1 SGHAT and CDR2 FQNNGV. On this clonotype: What it binds is unknown.

The sample consisted of liver tumor tissue from sampling region 1. Indicated subset: tumor region T1, superior pole. V is TRBV11-2 and J is TRBJ2-3; perhaps D is TRBD1 or TRBD2 (6 bases each). This receptor was obtained from a woman between 55 and 75 years old with primary liver carcinoma and hepatitis B virus infection. The CDR3 sequence is CASNSGATDTQYF. The CDR3 DNA sequence: TGTGCCAGCAACTCGGGGGCAACAGATACGCAGTATTTT.